This T cell receptor (beta chain) was documented in a study of spatial heterogeneity in lung cancer. Study summary: Consistently, beta-chain sequences turned up in larger numbers than alpha-chain sequences did.

In this sample, this clonotype turned up a few times. TCRdb fed the 5' RACE reads into MiXCR, producing one record per CDR3 protein. The table has some 120,000 distinct CDR3 sequences, roughly an eighth seen once. V was cut by 5 bases and J by 6 bases, with 10 bases left in between. This CDR3 spans 13 amino acids. In germline, CDR1 is SGHVS, CDR2 FNYEAQ. The time point: blood at routine non-recurrence follow-up after resection. The input material, whole RNA from tumor, nontumor lung or frozen PBMC, was sequenced unsorted. The chain joins TRBV7-6 to TRBJ2-2, with D unresolved. The specimen was PBMCs, collected at follow-up. This TCR derives from a male donor with early-stage non-small cell lung cancer. The CDR3 nucleotides read TGTGCCAGCAGCCCCCTGGGCTCCGGGGAGCTGTTTTTT. Its translation is CASSPLGSGELFF.